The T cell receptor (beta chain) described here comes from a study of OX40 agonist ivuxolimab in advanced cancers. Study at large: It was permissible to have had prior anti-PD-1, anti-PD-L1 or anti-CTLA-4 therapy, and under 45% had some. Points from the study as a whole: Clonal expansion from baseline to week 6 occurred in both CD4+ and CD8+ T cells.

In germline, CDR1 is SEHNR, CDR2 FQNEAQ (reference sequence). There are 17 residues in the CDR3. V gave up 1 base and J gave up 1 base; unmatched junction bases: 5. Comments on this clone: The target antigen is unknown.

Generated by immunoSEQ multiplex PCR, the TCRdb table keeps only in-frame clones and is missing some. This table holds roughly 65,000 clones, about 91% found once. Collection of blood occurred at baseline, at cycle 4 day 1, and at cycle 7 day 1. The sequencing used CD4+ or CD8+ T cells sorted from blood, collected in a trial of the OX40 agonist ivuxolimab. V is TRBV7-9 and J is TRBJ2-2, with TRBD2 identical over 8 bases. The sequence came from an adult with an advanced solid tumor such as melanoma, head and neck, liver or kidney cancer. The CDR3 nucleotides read TGTGCCAGCAGCTTAGACGGCGGGGGGTGGAACACCGGGGAGCTGTTTTTT. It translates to CASSLDGGGWNTGELFF. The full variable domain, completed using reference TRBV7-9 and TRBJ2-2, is DTGVSQNPRHKITKRGQNVTFRCDPISEHNRLYWYRQTLGQGPEFLTYFQNEAQLEKSRLLSDRFSAERPKGSFSTLEIQRTEQGDSAMYLCASSLDGGGWNTGELFFGEGSRLTVL.